This T cell receptor beta chain derives from a study of OX40 agonist ivuxolimab in advanced cancers. Germline V CDR1 and CDR2: LNHDA, SQIVND (reference sequence). Trimming took 3 bases from V and 4 from J; bases not matched to a gene: 7. The CDR3 has 15 residues. Using immunoSEQ multiplex PCR, the repertoire was profiled, and TCRdb retains in-frame clones only, with some absent. The sample lists some 57,000 clones; roughly 80% were seen once. The chain couples TRBV19 to TRBJ2-3; 7 bases are shared with TRBD2. The clonotype was recovered from an adult with an advanced solid tumor such as melanoma, head and neck, liver or kidney cancer. Sequences were derived from CD4+ or CD8+ T cells sorted from blood, sampled in a trial of the OX40 agonist ivuxolimab. In nucleotides, the CDR3 is TGTGCCAGTAGTATCCGGGGAGGGGCAGCAGATACGCAGTATTTT. Its translation: CASSIRGGAADTQYF. The full variable domain, with the rest looked up from reference TRBV19 and TRBJ2-3, is DGGITQSPKYLFRKEGQNVTLSCEQNLNHDAMYWYRQDPGQGLRLIYYSQIVNDFQKGDIAEGYSVSREKKESFPLTVTSAQKNPTAFYLCASSIRGGAADTQYFGPGTRLTVL.